These 29 T cell receptor beta chains came from one sample sequenced in a study of Ad26.COV2.S vaccination and SARS-CoV-2 variants. Only in-frame clones appear in the TCRdb table, and some are missing; sequencing was by immunoSEQ multiplex PCR. The sample records 120,000 to 150,000 clones, about nine tenths being singletons. The sample consisted of peripheral blood, taken after recovery from COVID-19. These receptors were taken from a human donor who had recovered from COVID-19.

The J gene is TRBJ1-2, the V gene TRBV9; D ambiguous. V was shortened by 0 bases and J by 0 bases, with 9 bases between the two germline ends. The CDR3 is 15 residues long. CDR1 and CDR2 (germline): SGDLS, YYNGEE. The CDR3 protein is CASSVGAVSNYGYTF. The CDR3 DNA reads as TGTGCCAGCAGCGTAGGGGCAGTATCTAACTATGGCTACACCTTC.

The chain uses TRBV30 and TRBJ2-7, with D hard to call. V gave up 5 bases and J gave up 7 bases, with 9 bases separating them. The V gene's germline CDR1 is GTSNPN and CDR2 SVGIG (reference sequence). The CDR3 sequence is 10 residues long. The CDR3 sequence is CAWGEVEQYF. The CDR3, as DNA: TGTGCCTGGGGCGAGGTTGAGCAGTACTTC.

The rearrangement links TRBV5-4 to TRBJ1-6, with unresolved D. The CDR3 covers 15 residues. The germline V and J ends were trimmed by 1 base and 7 bases, with 12 bases remaining between them. Germline CDR1 reads SGHNT; CDR2 reads YYREEE (reference sequence). The CDR3 sequence is CASSLFGATNSPLHF. The CDR3 DNA reads TGTGCCAGCAGCTTGTTTGGAGCGACGAATTCACCCCTCCACTTT. Together with reference TRBV5-4 and TRBJ1-6, the CDR3 gives the full variable domain: ETGVTQSPTHLIKTRGQQVTLRCSSQSGHNTVSWYQQALGQGPQFIFQYYREEENGRGNFPPRFSGLQFPNYSSELNVNALELDDSALYLCASSLFGATNSPLHFGNGTRLTVT.

This sequence joins TRBV24-1 and TRBJ1-2; 12 bases fit TRBD1. The CDR3 has 14 residues. Germline CDR1 and CDR2: KGHDR and SFDVKD. J gave up 4 bases and V 6 bases, and 2 bases lay outside the gene matches. This CDR3 reads CATSTGQGAYGYTF. The CDR3 DNA follows: TGTGCCACCAGTACGGGACAGGGGGCCTATGGCTACACCTTC.

The J gene is TRBJ2-2, the V gene TRBV9; D gene ambiguous. This CDR3 region has 12 residues. Trimming cost V 4 bases and J 3 bases, with 4 bases left between them. Germline V CDR1 and CDR2: SGDLS, YYNGEE. The CDR3 region is CASSPHTGELFF. The CDR3 bases are TGTGCCAGCAGCCCCCACACCGGGGAGCTGTTTTTT.

This clone has a handful of counts. The CDR3 bases are TGTGCCAGCAGCTCCCTAGGGACAGGGCGCGAGCAGTACTTC. Translation: CASSSLGTGREQYF. The rearrangement links TRBV5-4 to TRBJ2-7, with 9 bases identical to TRBD1. The CDR3 totals 14 residues. After removal of 3 bases from V and 6 bases from J, the junction contained 7 bases not matched to a gene. Per the germline V gene, CDR1 is SGHNT and CDR2 is YYREEE (reference sequence).

J is TRBJ2-2 and V is TRBV4-3; D may be TRBD1 (5 bases). CDR1 is LGHNA and CDR2 is YSLEER in the germline V gene. Deletions cut 5 bases from V and 8 bases from J, with 15 bases between. The CDR3 has 14 amino acids. CDR3 sequence: CASSSRTQGGELFF. In DNA, the CDR3 is TGCGCCAGCAGCTCCCGAACGCAGGGTGGGGAGCTGTTTTTT.

V and J are TRBV6-5 and TRBJ2-1; D is perhaps TRBD2 (5 bases). This CDR3 comprises 15 residues. V was clipped by 4 bases and J by 7 bases, with 17 bases between them. CDR1 and CDR2 (germline): MNHEY, SVGAGI. CDR3 DNA: TGTGCCAGCAGTTCGACCGGTATCTGGAGGAATGAGCAGTTCTTC. Its translation is CASSSTGIWRNEQFF.

This clone was found once. At one end, the junction sequence differs from germline, possibly due to a read error. The chain recombines TRBV28 with TRBJ1-5; maybe TRBD1 (5 bases). There are 14 residues in the CDR3. The germline V gene has CDR1 MDHEN and CDR2 SYDVKM. The CDR3 loop reads CASSLLGGNRPQHF. The CDR3 region has the DNA TGTGCCAGCAGTTTATTGGGGGGAAATCGGCCCCAGCATTTT.

The gene calls are TRBV30 and TRBJ1-1, with TRBD1 matching over 8 bases. The V and J ends lost 7 bases and 4 bases, in that order; junction bases with no gene match: 8. The CDR3 runs 13 residues. The germline V gene encodes CDR1 GTSNPN and CDR2 SVGIG (reference sequence). CDR3 in amino acids: CAYSTGDSTEAFF. The CDR3 coding sequence is TGTGCCTACTCGACAGGGGATAGCACTGAAGCTTTCTTT.

The table lists this clone with a count of one. The rearrangement joins TRBV5-4 to TRBJ2-1; 16 bases line up with TRBD2. The trim removed 4 bases at V and 7 bases at J, leaving 5 bases unmatched. Germline values: CDR1 SGHNT, CDR2 YYREEE (reference sequence). The CDR3 spans 16 residues. The CDR3 protein is CASSPGLAGGQNEQFF. The DNA of the CDR3 is TGTGCCAGCAGCCCGGGACTAGCGGGGGGGCAAAATGAGCAGTTCTTC.

This chain connects TRBV28 to TRBJ1-1; no reliable D call. V shed 2 bases and J shed 8 bases, with 9 bases lying between them. Germline values: CDR1 MDHEN, CDR2 SYDVKM. The CDR3 has 12 residues. The chain's CDR3 is CASSLALGEAFF. The CDR3 bases are TGTGCCAGCAGTTTAGCTTTAGGGGAAGCTTTCTTT.

This chain uses TRBV29-1 with TRBJ1-4; D is uncertain. Trimming left V 3 bases short and J 8 bases short, with 4 bases between. This CDR3 comprises 10 residues. Looked up from germline, CDR1 is SQVTM and CDR2 is ANQGSEA. The CDR3 DNA follows: TGCAGCGTTGAGCGAGAAAAACTGTTTTTT. This sequence encodes CSVEREKLFF.

The gene calls are TRBV7-2 and TRBJ1-2; D not certain. This CDR3 region has 16 residues. Germline loops: CDR1 SGHTA, CDR2 FQGNSA. The V end lost 6 bases, the J end lost 0 bases, and 17 bases lay between the germline ends. The CDR3 protein is CASSLRGTLANYGYTF. The CDR3, as DNA: TGTGCCAGCAGTTTACGGGGAACTTTAGCTAACTATGGCTACACCTTC.

This chain uses TRBV7-2 with TRBJ2-3; no firm D call. Between the trimmed V and J ends, which lost 1 base and 2 bases, there was a span of 10 bases. There are 15 residues in the CDR3. Germline CDR1 and CDR2: SGHTA and FQGNSA. CDR3 bases: TGTGCCAGCAGCTTAGGTCAGCGCCTCACAGATACGCAGTATTTT. This gives the protein CASSLGQRLTDTQYF.

This clone has a single count. The rearrangement links TRBV2 to TRBJ1-2; 9 bases fit TRBD1. The CDR3 has 13 amino acids. The germline gives CDR1 SNHLY, CDR2 FYNNEI. After removal of 7 bases from V and 7 bases from J, the junction contained 7 bases not matched to a gene. DNA for the CDR3: TGTGCCAGCATCCCGGACAGGGGAGGTGGCTACACCTTC. Protein: CASIPDRGGGYTF.

This sequence joins TRBV27 and TRBJ1-1; no firm D call. The germline V gene has CDR1 MNHEY and CDR2 SMNVEV (reference sequence). This CDR3 contains 11 residues. Trimming cost V 7 bases and J 5 bases, with 8 bases left between them. CDR3 nucleotide sequence: TGTGCCAGCATGAGTAATACTGAAGCTTTCTTT. Translated: CASMSNTEAFF.

This chain uses TRBV5-1 with TRBJ1-2; D unclear. V lost 0 bases to trimming and J lost 0 bases, with 9 bases between them. Germline assignment: CDR1 SGHRS and CDR2 YFSETQ. This CDR3 contains 15 residues. The CDR3 reads CASSLEGGANYGYTF. The CDR3 DNA follows: TGCGCCAGCAGCTTGGAGGGAGGAGCTAACTATGGCTACACCTTC.

V usage is TRBV19 and J usage is TRBJ2-1, with D perhaps matching TRBD1 or TRBD2 (5 bases each). CDR1 and CDR2 (germline): LNHDA, SQIVND (reference sequence). The CDR3 is 15 amino acids. With 3 bases removed from V and 9 bases from J, the gap between germline ends came to 18 bases. CDR3 coding DNA: TGTGCCAGTAGTATCGCCTGGGGACCCAGTGGTGAGCAGTTCTTC. Its translation is CASSIAWGPSGEQFF. The complete variable domain, with remaining parts taken from reference TRBV19 and TRBJ2-1, reads DGGITQSPKYLFRKEGQNVTLSCEQNLNHDAMYWYRQDPGQGLRLIYYSQIVNDFQKGDIAEGYSVSREKKESFPLTVTSAQKNPTAFYLCASSIAWGPSGEQFFGPGTRLTVL.

J is TRBJ2-3 and V is TRBV28; the match to TRBD1 covers 7 bases. Germline V gene lookup returns CDR1 MDHEN and CDR2 SYDVKM. CDR3 length: 16 residues. Trimming took 6 bases from V and 3 from J; bases not matched to a gene: 12. CDR3 nucleotides: TGTGCCAGCAGCCCCGACAGGGTCTCATCAACAGATACGCAGTATTTT. Protein sequence: CASSPDRVSSTDTQYF.

This chain connects TRBV11-2 to TRBJ2-5; D is undetermined. Looked up from germline, CDR1 is SGHAT and CDR2 is FQNNGV. This CDR3 region has 12 residues. Trimming removed 2 bases at V and 5 bases at J, with 6 bases between. CDR3 sequence (DNA): TGTGCCAGCAGCTTACCCCTCGAGACCCAGTACTTC. Protein sequence: CASSLPLETQYF.

The chain joins TRBV4-1 to TRBJ1-3; 7 nucleotides line up with TRBD1. With 4 bases clipped from V and 0 bases from J, the junction kept 9 bases outside the gene matches. Germline V gene sequence: CDR1 MGHRA, CDR2 YSYEKL. The CDR3 spans 17 residues. In nucleotides, the CDR3 is TGCGCCAGCAGCCGAACACCGGACAGGATCTCTGGAAACACCATATATTTT. Encoded protein: CASSRTPDRISGNTIYF.

The chain is built from TRBV7-9 and TRBJ2-7; TRBD2 matches 7 bases. Germline lookup yields CDR1 SEHNR and CDR2 FQNEAQ (reference sequence). The CDR3 length is 16 residues. V dropped 4 bases and J dropped 0; count of bases not matched to a gene: 9. The CDR3 nucleotides are TGTGCCAGCAGCTCACGGGAGGTCCGTAGCTCCTACGAGCAGTACTTC. Its translation: CASSSREVRSSYEQYF. Based on the CDR3 plus reference TRBV7-9 and TRBJ2-7, the full variable domain is DTGVSQNPRHKITKRGQNVTFRCDPISEHNRLYWYRQTLGQGPEFLTYFQNEAQLEKSRLLSDRFSAERPKGSFSTLEIQRTEQGDSAMYLCASSSREVRSSYEQYFGPGTRLTVT.

This sequence joins TRBV5-6 and TRBJ1-6; 7 nucleotides match TRBD1. The CDR3 has 18 residues. Per the germline V gene, CDR1 is SGHDT and CDR2 is YYEEEE. J was trimmed by 0 bases and V by 4 bases; bases with no gene match: 10. The CDR3 region is CASSRNGGDSSYNSPLHF. CDR3 nucleotide sequence: TGTGCCAGCAGCCGGAACGGAGGGGACAGCTCCTATAATTCACCCCTCCACTTT.

This clone was counted a single time. This sequence joins TRBV4-1 and TRBJ2-7; the match to TRBD2 covers 11 bases. Germline V gives CDR1 MGHRA, CDR2 YSYEKL. With 1 base clipped from V and 4 bases from J, the junction kept 15 bases outside the gene matches. This CDR3 has 19 residues. The CDR3 nucleotides read TGCGCCAGCAGCCAAGTTTTCGGGAGAATGACTAGCGGGGTGTACGAGCAGTACTTC. Amino acid sequence: CASSQVFGRMTSGVYEQYF.

The chain has TRBV24-1 and TRBJ2-2, with 9 bases aligning to TRBD1. Germline V gene data show CDR1 as KGHDR and CDR2 as SFDVKD. With 9 bases clipped from V and 7 bases from J, the junction kept 5 bases outside the gene matches. CDR3 size: 13 residues. CDR3 bases: TGTGCCACCGGGACAGGGTTGATCGGGGAGCTGTTTTTT. It encodes CATGTGLIGELFF.

This chain connects TRBV12-3 or TRBV12-4 to TRBJ2-3; tentative D call: TRBD1 (5 bases). The CDR3 consists of 13 residues. The V gene lost 5 bases and the J gene lost 3 bases, with 9 bases spanning the gap. The CDR3 bases are TGTGCCAGCAGTGGCGACAGTACAGATACGCAGTATTTT. Its protein is CASSGDSTDTQYF.

The V gene is TRBV14, the J gene TRBJ2-7; no reliable D call. Germline V gene lookup returns CDR1 SGHDN and CDR2 FVKESK. Trimming took 0 bases from V and 4 from J, leaving 7 bases between them. This CDR3 comprises 13 residues. CDR3 sequence: CASSQDRRYEQYF. CDR3 bases: TGTGCCAGCAGCCAAGATCGCCGTTACGAGCAGTACTTC. Full variable domain (remainder filled in from reference TRBV14 and TRBJ2-7): EAGVTQFPSHSVIEKGQTVTLRCDPISGHDNLYWYRRVMGKEIKFLLHFVKESKQDESGMPNNRFLAERTGGTYSTLKVQPAELEDSGVYFCASSQDRRYEQYFGPGTRLTVT.

The V call is TRBV4-1, the J call TRBJ1-3, with TRBD1 identical over 9 bases. Germline CDR1 is MGHRA and CDR2 is YSYEKL. J was trimmed by 4 bases and V by 1 base; bases with no gene match: 8. CDR3 size: 17 residues. The CDR3 is CASSQVVPGTGGNTIYF. The CDR3 DNA follows: TGCGCCAGCAGCCAAGTGGTTCCCGGGACAGGGGGAAACACCATATATTTT.